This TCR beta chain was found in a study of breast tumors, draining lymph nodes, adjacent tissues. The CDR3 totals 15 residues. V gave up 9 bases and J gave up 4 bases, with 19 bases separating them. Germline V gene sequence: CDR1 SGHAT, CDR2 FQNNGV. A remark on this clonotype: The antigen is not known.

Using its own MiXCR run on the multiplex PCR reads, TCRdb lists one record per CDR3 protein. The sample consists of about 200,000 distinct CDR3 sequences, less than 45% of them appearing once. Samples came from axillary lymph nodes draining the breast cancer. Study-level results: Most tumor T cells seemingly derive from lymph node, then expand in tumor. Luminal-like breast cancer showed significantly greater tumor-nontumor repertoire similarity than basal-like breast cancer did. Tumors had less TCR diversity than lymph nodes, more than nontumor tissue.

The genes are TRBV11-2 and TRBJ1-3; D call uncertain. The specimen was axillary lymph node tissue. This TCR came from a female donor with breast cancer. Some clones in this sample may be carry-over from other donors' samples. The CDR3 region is CASIPSSGRGNTIYF. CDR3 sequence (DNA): TGTGCCAGTATTCCCTCTAGCGGGAGGGGAAACACCATATATTTT.